One sample yielded the 20 T cell receptor beta chains listed below, sequenced in a study of blood T cell repertoires in COVID-19. Clones were sequenced by immunoSEQ multiplex PCR, and TCRdb holds only the in-frame ones, with some missing. Of approximately 360,000 clones listed, about 90% are singletons. The sample consisted of PBMCs or T cells enriched from blood (not recorded which). The receptors shown here come from a man aged 35 to 55 in a cohort exposed to, infected with or recovered from COVID-19 (not recorded which).

The gene calls are TRBV27 and TRBJ2-7; D gene ambiguous. The germline gives CDR1 MNHEY, CDR2 SMNVEV (reference sequence). There are 13 residues in the CDR3. The ends were cut back, 3 bases at V and 0 bases at J, with 6 bases in the middle. The CDR3: CASSFTSSYEQYF. The CDR3 DNA reads TGTGCCAGCAGTTTTACTTCCTCCTACGAGCAGTACTTC.

J is TRBJ2-7 and V is TRBV3-1 (or the pseudogene TRBV3-2); tentatively, D is TRBD2 (7 bases). V lost 9 bases and J lost 7, with 13 bases in between. CDR3 length: 11 residues. Germline CDR1 reads LGHDT; CDR2 reads YNNKEL (reference sequence). The CDR3 region is CASRGGGEQYF. For the CDR3, the DNA is TGTGCCAGTCGAGGGGGGGGAGAGCAGTACTTC.

Details on this clone: The sample carries other DNA sequences with the same CDR3. The chain combines TRBV2 with TRBJ1-5, with 9 bases identical to TRBD1. Unmatched junction bases numbered 5, after V lost 5 bases and J lost 3 bases. The CDR3 consists of 15 residues. Germline lookup yields CDR1 SNHLY and CDR2 FYNNEI. The CDR3 sequence is CASSLGQGINQPQHF. CDR3 nucleotide sequence: TGTGCCAGCAGTCTGGGACAGGGAATCAATCAGCCCCAGCATTTT. Using reference TRBV2 and TRBJ1-5 for the parts outside the CDR3, the full variable domain is EPEVTQTPSHQVTQMGQEVILRCVPISNHLYFYWYRQILGQKVEFLVSFYNNEISEKSEIFDDQFSVERPDGSNFTLKIRSTKLEDSAMYFCASSLGQGINQPQHFGDGTRLSIL.

The chain has TRBV4-2 and TRBJ2-1, with 12 bases lining up with TRBD2. Trimming took 4 bases from V and 7 from J; bases not matched to a gene: 20. The CDR3 is 20 residues long. CDR1 LGHNA and CDR2 YNFKEQ come from the germline V gene. The CDR3 reads CASSPLQGDELAGGPNEQFF. The CDR3 region has the DNA TGTGCCAGCAGCCCCCTCCAGGGGGACGAGCTAGCGGGAGGGCCGAATGAGCAGTTCTTC.

V is TRBV7-3 and J is TRBJ2-2; D is perhaps TRBD1 (6 bases). V dropped 0 bases and J dropped 4 bases, with 15 bases sitting between them. Germline CDR1 is SGHTA and CDR2 is FQGTGA. The CDR3 length is 17 residues. CDR3 nucleotides: TGTGCCAGCAGCTTAACCCCGAACAGGGTGCCCACCGGGGAGCTGTTTTTT. Encoded protein: CASSLTPNRVPTGELFF.

This chain connects TRBV4-1 to TRBJ1-5, with D uncertain. Germline-derived CDR1 and CDR2 are MGHRA and YSYEKL. The ends were cut back, 2 bases at V and 4 bases at J, with 9 bases in the middle. The CDR3 sequence is 14 residues long. The CDR3 protein is CASSQQAQNQPQHF. DNA of the CDR3: TGCGCCAGCAGCCAACAGGCGCAGAATCAGCCCCAGCATTTT.

This clone was seen only once. The chain combines TRBV27 with TRBJ2-1, with TRBD2 as a possible D gene (5 bases). V was cut by 2 bases and J by 3 bases, with 14 bases left in between. The CDR3 runs to 16 residues. Germline lookup yields CDR1 MNHEY and CDR2 SMNVEV (reference sequence). CDR3 in DNA: TGTGCCAGCAGTTTACTTGAGGGCGGCTACTACAATGAGCAGTTCTTC. Residues: CASSLLEGGYYNEQFF.

V and J are TRBV11-2 and TRBJ2-3, with D possibly TRBD2 on 7 matching bases. Trimming left V 5 bases short and J 3 bases short, with 18 bases between. This CDR3 has 16 residues. Per the germline V gene, CDR1 is SGHAT and CDR2 is FQNNGV. CDR3 sequence: CASSQSQGGGTDTQYF. The DNA of the CDR3 is TGTGCCAGCAGCCAATCACAGGGAGGGGGTACAGATACGCAGTATTTT.

The chain links TRBV7-3 to TRBJ2-2, with D possibly being TRBD1 (6 bases). The CDR3 length is 13 residues. Trimming took off 5 bases at V and 5 bases at J, with 9 bases between the two ends. Germline V gene data show CDR1 as SGHTA and CDR2 as FQGTGA. The CDR3 loop reads CASSTGWTGELFF. In nucleotides, the CDR3 is TGTGCCAGCAGCACAGGGTGGACCGGGGAGCTGTTTTTT.

The V and J genes are TRBV6-1 and TRBJ1-1; TRBD1 matches at 7 bases. Germline V CDR1 and CDR2: MNHNS, SASEGT. With 2 bases clipped from V and 4 bases from J, the junction kept 4 bases outside the gene matches. The CDR3 is 14 residues long. DNA of the CDR3: TGTGCCAGCAGTGAATACAGGGGCCGCACTGAAGCTTTCTTT. It translates to CASSEYRGRTEAFF.

The gene calls are TRBV10-1 and TRBJ2-1, with a tentative D call TRBD1 (5 bases). This CDR3 spans 13 amino acids. The germline gives CDR1 WNHNN, CDR2 SYGVQD (reference sequence). Trimming shortened V by 3 bases and J by 7 bases, and 10 bases separated the two germline ends. The CDR3 spells CASSDQGLNEQFF. The CDR3, as DNA: TGCGCCAGCAGTGACCAGGGCCTAAATGAGCAGTTCTTC.

This clone appeared once. V is TRBV5-1 and J is TRBJ1-1, with D tentatively TRBD1 (5 bases). Germline lookup yields CDR1 SGHRS and CDR2 YFSETQ. The CDR3 extends over 13 amino acids. V lost 2 bases, J lost 6 bases, and 11 bases lay in between. The CDR3 nucleotides read TGCGCCAGCAGCTTTAGCAGGGAGGCTGAAGCTTTCTTT. Translating gives CASSFSREAEAFF.

On this clone itself: Other DNA sequences in the same sample also yield this CDR3. This chain connects TRBV7-2 to TRBJ2-5; D not certain. The germline V gene has CDR1 SGHTA and CDR2 FQGNSA. The germline V and J ends were trimmed by 4 bases and 2 bases, with 8 bases remaining between them. The CDR3 length is 13 residues. The CDR3 loop reads CASSSRVQETQYF. In DNA form, the CDR3 reads TGTGCCAGCAGCTCCCGTGTACAAGAGACCCAGTACTTC.

The rearrangement joins TRBV4-2 to TRBJ2-3; 7 nucleotides agree with TRBD1. The V gene end was trimmed by 4 bases and the J gene end by 1 base; junction bases not matched to a gene: 8. This CDR3 contains 16 residues. In germline, CDR1 is LGHNA, CDR2 YNFKEQ. CDR3 in DNA: TGTGCCAGCAGCCCCGCAACCGGGACAGGCACAGATACGCAGTATTTT. This translates into CASSPATGTGTDTQYF.

The gene calls are TRBV25-1 and TRBJ2-5; TRBD1 is a possible D gene (5 bases). Between the trimmed V and J ends, which lost 1 base and 5 bases, there was a span of 14 bases. The CDR3 covers 15 residues. Germline CDR1 is MGHDK and CDR2 is SYGVNS. This CDR3 is CASSESRQGRETQYF. CDR3 coding DNA: TGTGCCAGCAGTGAATCACGCCAGGGCAGGGAGACCCAGTACTTC.

This clone came up once. The chain employs TRBV12-3 or TRBV12-4 and TRBJ1-5; D is unclear. The CDR3 has 13 residues. V gave up 8 bases and J gave up 1 base, with 9 bases separating them. The CDR3 nucleotides read TGTGCCAGCGGGCTACAGAGCAATCAGCCCCAGCATTTT. This gives the protein CASGLQSNQPQHF.

This sequence joins TRBV5-6 and TRBJ2-7, with 8 bases fitting TRBD2. Germline trimming cut 0 bases from V and 1 base from J; bases unmatched to any gene: 9. The CDR3 contains 17 residues. Germline V gene data show CDR1 as SGHDT and CDR2 as YYEEEE. The CDR3 coding sequence is TGTGCCAGCAGCTTGGCCGGGAGGGAGGCCCTATCCTACGAGCAGTACTTC. Protein sequence: CASSLAGREALSYEQYF. Full variable domain (remainder filled in from reference TRBV5-6 and TRBJ2-7): DAGVTQSPTHLIKTRGQQVTLRCSPKSGHDTVSWYQQALGQGPQFIFQYYEEEERQRGNFPDRFSGHQFPNYSSELNVNALLLGDSALYLCASSLAGREALSYEQYFGPGTRLTVT.

The chain is built from TRBV12-3 or TRBV12-4 and TRBJ1-2, with D maybe TRBD1 (6 bases). The CDR3 consists of 13 residues. The V end was cut by 6 bases, the J end by 4 bases, with 12 bases between. CDR3 nucleotide sequence: TGTGCCAGCAGCCCACAGGGCCTCTATGGCTACACCTTC. Its protein is CASSPQGLYGYTF.

J is TRBJ2-7 and V is TRBV6-5, with 8 bases that match TRBD2. Germline CDR1 reads MNHEY; CDR2 reads SVGAGI. With 6 bases clipped from V and 7 bases from J, the junction kept 2 bases outside the gene matches. The CDR3 is made up of 11 amino acids. This CDR3 is CASRRGGEQYF. CDR3 DNA: TGTGCCAGCAGACGGGGGGGGGAGCAGTACTTC.

The V and J genes are TRBV7-9 and TRBJ2-2; 7 bases are a match to TRBD1. Germline V gene sequence: CDR1 SEHNR, CDR2 FQNEAQ (reference sequence). This CDR3 has 14 amino acids. V was pared by 6 bases and J by 6 bases, with 7 bases of the junction left unmatched. Here the CDR3 reads CASSTRQGPGELFF. For the CDR3, the DNA is TGTGCCAGCAGTACAAGACAGGGTCCCGGGGAGCTGTTTTTT.